This T cell receptor (beta chain) is from a study of CD8+ T cells in alopecia areata (dated by TCRdb to the late 2010s). Background on the whole study: Treated patients were enrolled in an open-label pilot trial of oral tofacitinib at 5 to 10 mg twice daily for moderate-to-severe alopecia areata. Tofacitinib was given for 6 to 18 months, followed by 6 months of follow-up off drug to assess delayed response and recurrence. To study T cell clonal expansion in alopecia areata, the researchers applied high-throughput TCRbeta sequencing to both the C3H/HeJ mouse model and human patients. Scalp tissue and sorted CD4+ and CD8+ peripheral blood T cells from patchy and totalis/universalis alopecia areata patients and from healthy controls were covered by human TCRbeta sequencing. Tofacitinib-treated patients had biopsies at baseline and at 4 and 24 weeks of treatment, with a later scalp biopsy in several patients. Clonality in the scalp was compared among normal scalp (n=4), patchy alopecia areata scalp (n=8), and alopecia totalis/universalis scalp (n=8). The RNA source kit depended on sample type: the PAXgene miRNA kit for fixed scalp, the miRNeasy kit for PBMCs, and the RNeasy kit for mouse skin. immunoSEQ multiplex PCR using 35 Vbeta forward primers and 13 Jbeta reverse primers was used to amplify TCRbeta CDR3 regions.

Taken from the germline V gene, the CDR1 and CDR2 loops are SQVTM and ANQGSEA. V is cut by 2 bases and J by 8 bases, and the space between the germline ends is 12 bases. Taken from cysteine to phenylalanine, the CDR3 has 12 residues. Only the CDR3 DNA is retained, 36 bases long and in frame from the first base. Explained via the paper, the time point label denotes: baseline before oral tofacitinib. From alopecia areata patients, peripheral blood was collected along with lesional scalp punch biopsies. After PBMCs were isolated by density centrifugation and stained for CD3, CD4 and CD8, a FACSAria was used to sort CD4+ and CD8+ T cells. What the work shows at the level of the full study, not this receptor alone: TCR sequences shared between patients were less clear than in mice, possibly partly because of HLA diversity in the patient population. Resident alphabeta T cells in normal human skin are also sequenced, complicating scalp TCR repertoire analysis, unlike mouse skin dominated by gammadelta T cells. Lesional scalp, especially in alopecia totalis/universalis, showed higher clonality and more expanded CD8+ clones than normal scalp, suggesting antigenic drive.

Library construction relied on the immunoSEQ multiplex PCR assay. For TCR sequencing, RNA was extracted from every sample and reverse transcribed into cDNA to serve as template. SuperScript III was used for first-strand cDNA synthesis, primed with a 2:1 mix of oligo-dT and random hexamers. Amplification bias was assessed with a synthetic immune receptor repertoire, and residual bias was removed computationally. Per the source publication's procedure: Raw reads were preprocessed for error removal, and CDR3 was defined according to IMGT conventions as running from the conserved cysteine to phenylalanine. Clonality was computed by normalizing Shannon entropy by log2 of the number of productive unique TCRs and subtracting the result from 1. Whether each scalp clone was CD4 or CD8 was inferred by checking scalp TCRbeta sequences against the CD4 and CD8 repertoires from sorted blood. The clones in this table, taken by TCRdb from immuneACCESS, are in-frame only. Not every clone is retained; where verified, under half of the shortfall comes from an unresolved V gene, and the cause of the rest is unknown. Clonal size and the V and J genes are those of that table, whereas D and trimming came from the DNA. The sample yields about 140,000 clones; around 49% were counted once. 0.95% to 1% of the sample rests with the top ten.

In its sample, this clone was seen a few times. Its antigen remains unidentified. The input lacks base qualities; no much larger clone sits a single base away. The clonotype originates from a human donor with alopecia areata. Recombination connected TRBV29-1 to TRBJ1-2; no D gene call is confident. This specimen consisted of CD4+ T cells sorted from blood, obtained at week 0. The CDR3 here reads CSVERALGGYTF. The DNA is as follows: TGCAGCGTTGAAAGGGCCCTGGGGGGCTACACCTTC. With all but the CDR3 taken from the reference TRBV29-1 and TRBJ1-2 genes, the full variable domain is: SAVISQKPSRDICQRGTSLTIQCQVDSQVTMMFWYRQQPGQSLTLIATANQGSEATYESGFVIDKFPISRPNLTFSTLTVSNMSPEDSSIYLCSVERALGGYTFGSGTRLTVV.